These 5 T cell receptor beta chains came from one sample sequenced in a study of post-analysis software for immune sequencing data (dated by TCRdb to between 2015 and 2016). The research as a whole found: Significantly higher frequencies in patients than in controls were found for roughly 5 TRBV segments, including TRBV5-6, TRBV5-1 and TRBV20-1.

The library was obtained by PCR. The reads were generated on an Illumina HiSeq 2500. Unique molecular identifiers were incorporated into TCR beta cDNA libraries to reduce PCR and sequencing biases. TCRdb took the public reads, trimmed them with fastp at Q25, ran MiXCR for clone calling and kept in-frame beta chains. Merged by CDR3 protein, the rows form single entries marked with the most common genes and DNA. This sample comprises 350,000 to 450,000 distinct CDR3 sequences, around 37% of them detected only once. The leading ten clones occupy around an eighth of the sample. No antigen is known for these receptors. The sequenced sample was blood. Every receptor here comes from a girl aged 10 to 17 with multiple sclerosis.

CDR3 residues: CASSHEGQKETQYF. In DNA form, the CDR3 reads TGTGCCAGCAGCCATGAAGGACAGAAAGAGACCCAGTACTTC. The V gene is TRBV7-9, the J gene TRBJ2-5; D perhaps matches TRBD1 (6 bases). Germline V gives CDR1 SEHNR, CDR2 FQNEAQ (reference sequence). The length of the CDR3 is 14 residues. Trimming pared 5 bases from V and 3 bases from J, leaving 13 bases between.

This clonotype showed up just a few times. The V gene is TRBV7-9, the J gene TRBJ2-5; TRBD2 matches 11 bases. Germline V gene data show CDR1 as SEHNR and CDR2 as FQNEAQ (reference sequence). Losses at the gene ends were 4 bases for V and 0 bases for J; bases not matched to a gene: 1. The CDR3 length is 15 residues. The CDR3 here is CASSYSGGDQETQYF. CDR3 coding DNA: TGTGCCAGCAGCTATAGCGGGGGGGACCAAGAGACCCAGTACTTC.

This clonotype occurred a few times. This chain links TRBV12-3 or TRBV12-4 with TRBJ2-7; 10 nucleotides agree with TRBD1. This CDR3 region has 12 residues. Trimming took 8 bases from V and 6 from J; bases not matched to a gene: 4. CDR3 sequence: CASFGQGGEQYF. The DNA for the CDR3 is TGTGCCAGCTTCGGACAGGGGGGCGAGCAGTACTTC.

V usage is TRBV20-1 and J usage is TRBJ1-2; 10 nucleotides match TRBD1. The germline V gene has CDR1 DFQATT and CDR2 SNEGSKA (reference sequence). V trimming: 1 base; J trimming: 5 bases; junction bases outside the gene matches: 4. The CDR3 extends over 14 amino acids. Here the CDR3 reads CSARGGTGDYGYTF. CDR3 DNA: TGCAGTGCTAGAGGCGGGACAGGGGATTATGGCTACACCTTC.

This clonotype occurred many times. The rearrangement uses TRBV12-3 or TRBV12-4 and TRBJ2-7; no firm D call. The CDR3 spans 13 residues. V dropped 0 bases and J dropped 4 bases, with 7 bases sitting between them. CDR3 loop: CASSLAGYYEQYF. The CDR3 DNA sequence: TGTGCCAGCAGTTTAGCAGGGTATTACGAGCAGTACTTC.